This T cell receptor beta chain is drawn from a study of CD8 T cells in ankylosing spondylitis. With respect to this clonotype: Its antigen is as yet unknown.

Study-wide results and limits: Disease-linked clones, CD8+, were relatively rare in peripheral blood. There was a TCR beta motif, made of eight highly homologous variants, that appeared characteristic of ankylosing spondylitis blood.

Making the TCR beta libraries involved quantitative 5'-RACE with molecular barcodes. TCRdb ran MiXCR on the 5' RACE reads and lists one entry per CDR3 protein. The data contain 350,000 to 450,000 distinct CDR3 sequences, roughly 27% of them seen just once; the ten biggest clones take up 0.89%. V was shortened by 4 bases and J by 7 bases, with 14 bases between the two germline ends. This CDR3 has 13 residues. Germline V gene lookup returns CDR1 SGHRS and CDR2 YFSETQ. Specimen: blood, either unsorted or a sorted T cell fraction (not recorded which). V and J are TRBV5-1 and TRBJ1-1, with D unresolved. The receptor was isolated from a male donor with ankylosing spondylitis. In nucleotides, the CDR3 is TGCGCCAGCAGCCAGGACGGTTATGGTGAAGCTTTCTTT. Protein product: CASSQDGYGEAFF.